The source of this TCR beta chain is a study of shared clonotypes between healthy human individuals. In the study overall: Researchers assigned three CD4 naive, three CD4 memory, two CD8 naive and one CD8 memory plate to each donor. Study results and limitations: Across four donors, naive CD4 shared around 5%, naive CD8 around 4%, memory CD4 roughly 2.2%, memory CD8 0.4%. Generally, naive subsets (rather than memory subsets) showed larger estimated richness. All-four-donor shared clonotypes had higher generation probabilities than non-shared clonotypes did.

On this clone: Its antigen remains unknown.

Here immunoSEQ multiplex PCR was the method, and the copy in TCRdb shows in-frame clones only, minus some. The sample yields a few million clones, around 90% seen once. CDR1 is MDHEN and CDR2 is SYDVKM in the germline V gene. After removal of 6 bases from V and 5 bases from J, the junction contained 5 bases not matched to a gene. This CDR3 is built from 13 residues. The sample consisted of naive CD4+ T cells from PBMCs. Subset here: CD45RA+ positively selected. The chain joins TRBV28 to TRBJ1-2, with 8 bases identical to TRBD1. This sequence originates from a man aged 18 to 30 in good health. Some clones in this sample may be carry-over from other donors' samples. CDR3 DNA sequence: TGTGCCAGCAGGATAGGACAGGGATATGGCTACACCTTC. Translated: CASRIGQGYGYTF.